This T cell receptor (beta chain) came from a study of OX40 agonist ivuxolimab in advanced cancers. V was pared by 2 bases and J by 5 bases, with 13 bases between. From germline, CDR1 is KGHSH and CDR2 LQKENI. This CDR3 contains 14 residues. Some clones are missing from TCRdb's copy, which holds only in-frame ones; the method was immunoSEQ multiplex PCR. The table lists tens of thousands of clones, over 75% of them singletons, with approximately 0.98% in the top ten. The TCR comes from an adult with an advanced solid tumor such as melanoma, head and neck, liver or kidney cancer. The rearrangement joins TRBV18 to TRBJ2-7; D might be TRBD1 or TRBD2, each matching 6 bases. Sample: CD4+ or CD8+ T cells sorted from blood, taken in a trial of the OX40 agonist ivuxolimab. The CDR3 DNA is TGTGCCAGCTCACCAGCCACAGGGAGGCACGAGCAGTACTTC. It yields the protein CASSPATGRHEQYF.